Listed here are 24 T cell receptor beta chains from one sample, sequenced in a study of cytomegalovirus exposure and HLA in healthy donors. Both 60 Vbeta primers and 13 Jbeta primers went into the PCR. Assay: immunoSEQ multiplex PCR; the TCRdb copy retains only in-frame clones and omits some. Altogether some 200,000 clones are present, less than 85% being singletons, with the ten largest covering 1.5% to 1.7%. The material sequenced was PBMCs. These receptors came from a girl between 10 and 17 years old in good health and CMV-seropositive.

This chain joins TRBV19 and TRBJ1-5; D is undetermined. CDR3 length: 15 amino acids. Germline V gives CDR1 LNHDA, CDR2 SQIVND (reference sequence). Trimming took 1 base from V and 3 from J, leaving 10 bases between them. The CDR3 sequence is CASSIAGRSNQPQHF. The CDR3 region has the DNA TGTGCCAGTAGTATAGCTGGCCGTTCCAATCAGCCCCAGCATTTT.

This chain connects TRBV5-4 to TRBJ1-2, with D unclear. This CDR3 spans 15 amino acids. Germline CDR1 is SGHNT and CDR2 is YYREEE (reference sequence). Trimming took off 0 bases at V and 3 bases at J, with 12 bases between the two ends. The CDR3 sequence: CASSLDLGSYYGYTF. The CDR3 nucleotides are TGTGCCAGCAGCTTGGATCTGGGCAGCTACTATGGCTACACCTTC. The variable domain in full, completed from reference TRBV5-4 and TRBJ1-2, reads ETGVTQSPTHLIKTRGQQVTLRCSSQSGHNTVSWYQQALGQGPQFIFQYYREEENGRGNFPPRFSGLQFPNYSSELNVNALELDDSALYLCASSLDLGSYYGYTFGSGTRLTVV.

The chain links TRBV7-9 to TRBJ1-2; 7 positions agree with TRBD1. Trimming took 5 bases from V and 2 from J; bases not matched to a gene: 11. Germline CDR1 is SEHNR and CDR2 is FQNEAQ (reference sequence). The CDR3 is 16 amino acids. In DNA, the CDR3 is TGTGCCAGCAGCCAAGCCACCGGGACAGTGAACTATGGCTACACCTTC. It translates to CASSQATGTVNYGYTF.

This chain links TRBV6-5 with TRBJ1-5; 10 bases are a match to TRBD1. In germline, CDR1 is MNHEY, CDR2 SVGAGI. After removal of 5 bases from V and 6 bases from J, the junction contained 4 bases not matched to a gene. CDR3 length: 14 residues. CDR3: CASSGQGVTQPQHF. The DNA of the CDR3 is TGTGCCAGCAGTGGACAGGGGGTTACTCAGCCCCAGCATTTT.

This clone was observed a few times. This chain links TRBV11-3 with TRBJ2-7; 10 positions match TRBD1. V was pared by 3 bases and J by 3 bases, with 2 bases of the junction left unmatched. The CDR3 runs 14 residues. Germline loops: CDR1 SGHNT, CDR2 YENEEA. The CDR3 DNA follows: TGTGCCAGCAGCTTCCGGGACAGGGGCTACGAGCAGTACTTC. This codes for CASSFRDRGYEQYF.

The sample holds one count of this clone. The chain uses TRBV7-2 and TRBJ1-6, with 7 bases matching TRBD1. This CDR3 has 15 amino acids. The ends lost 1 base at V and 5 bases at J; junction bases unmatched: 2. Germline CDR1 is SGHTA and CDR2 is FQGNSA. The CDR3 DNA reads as TGTGCCAGCAGCTTAGTTGGGACAGATAATTCACCCCTCCACTTT. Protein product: CASSLVGTDNSPLHF.

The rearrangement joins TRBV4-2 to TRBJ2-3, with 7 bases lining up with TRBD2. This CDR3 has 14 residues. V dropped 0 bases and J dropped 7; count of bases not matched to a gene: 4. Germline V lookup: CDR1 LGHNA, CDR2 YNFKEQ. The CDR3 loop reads CASSQDGGSYTQYF. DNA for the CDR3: TGTGCCAGCAGCCAAGACGGGGGGAGTTATACGCAGTATTTT.

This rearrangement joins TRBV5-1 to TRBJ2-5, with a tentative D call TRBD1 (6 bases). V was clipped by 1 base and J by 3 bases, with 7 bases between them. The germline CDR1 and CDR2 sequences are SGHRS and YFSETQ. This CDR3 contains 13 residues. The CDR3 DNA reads TGCGCCAGCAGCTTGTCAGGGGAAGAGACCCAGTACTTC. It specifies CASSLSGEETQYF.

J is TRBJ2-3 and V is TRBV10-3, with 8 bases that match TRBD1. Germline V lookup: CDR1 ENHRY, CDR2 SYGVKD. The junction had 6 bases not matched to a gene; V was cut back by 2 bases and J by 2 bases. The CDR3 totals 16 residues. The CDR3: CAISEGRGHPTDTQYF. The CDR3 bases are TGTGCCATCAGTGAGGGCAGGGGGCACCCCACAGATACGCAGTATTTT.

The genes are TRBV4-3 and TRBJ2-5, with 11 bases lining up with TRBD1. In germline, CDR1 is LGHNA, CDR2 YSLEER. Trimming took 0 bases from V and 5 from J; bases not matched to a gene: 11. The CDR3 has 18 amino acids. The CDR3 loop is CASSQDSRGQGAPETQYF. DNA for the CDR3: TGCGCCAGCAGCCAAGATAGCCGAGGACAGGGGGCTCCCGAGACCCAGTACTTC.

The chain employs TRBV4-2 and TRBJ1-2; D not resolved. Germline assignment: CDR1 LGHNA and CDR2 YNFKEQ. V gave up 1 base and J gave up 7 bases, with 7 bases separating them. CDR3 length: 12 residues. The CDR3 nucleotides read TGTGCCAGCAGCCAAGGGGGAGGTGGCTACACCTTC. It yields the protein CASSQGGGGYTF.

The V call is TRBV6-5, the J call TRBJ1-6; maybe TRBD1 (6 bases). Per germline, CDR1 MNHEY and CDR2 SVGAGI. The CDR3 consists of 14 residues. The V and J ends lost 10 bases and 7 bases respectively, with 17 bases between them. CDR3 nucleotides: TGTGCCACCCAGCAGGGGATCGGCAATTCACCCCTCCACTTT. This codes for CATQQGIGNSPLHF.

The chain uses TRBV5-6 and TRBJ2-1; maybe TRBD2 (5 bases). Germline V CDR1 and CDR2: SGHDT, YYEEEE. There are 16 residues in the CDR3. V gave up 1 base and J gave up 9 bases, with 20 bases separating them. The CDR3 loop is CASSLLARTPSGEQFF. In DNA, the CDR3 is TGTGCCAGCAGCTTGCTTGCTCGGACTCCTTCGGGTGAGCAGTTCTTC. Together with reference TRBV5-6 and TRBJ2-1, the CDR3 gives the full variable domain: DAGVTQSPTHLIKTRGQQVTLRCSPKSGHDTVSWYQQALGQGPQFIFQYYEEEERQRGNFPDRFSGHQFPNYSSELNVNALLLGDSALYLCASSLLARTPSGEQFFGPGTRLTVL.

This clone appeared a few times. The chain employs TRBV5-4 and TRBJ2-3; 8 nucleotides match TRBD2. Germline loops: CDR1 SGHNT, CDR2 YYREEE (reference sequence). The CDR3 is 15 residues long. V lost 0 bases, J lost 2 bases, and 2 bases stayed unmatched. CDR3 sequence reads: CASSLAGGYTDTQYF. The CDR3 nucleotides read TGTGCCAGCAGCTTGGCGGGGGGGTACACAGATACGCAGTATTTT.

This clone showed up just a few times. Here the CDR3 DNA reads TGTGCCAGCAGGCGGACAGGGGTAACGGTTAATGGCTACACCTTC. Encoded protein: CASRRTGVTVNGYTF. J is TRBJ1-2 and V is TRBV7-2; 9 nucleotides agree with TRBD1. V lost 6 bases, J lost 6 bases, and 11 bases stayed unmatched. Germline CDR1 and CDR2: SGHTA and FQGNSA. The CDR3 is 15 amino acids.

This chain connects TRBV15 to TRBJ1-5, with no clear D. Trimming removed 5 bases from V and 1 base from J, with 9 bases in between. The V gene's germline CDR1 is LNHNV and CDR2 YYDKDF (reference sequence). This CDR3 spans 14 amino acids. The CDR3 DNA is TGTGCCACCAGCTTGCGATTGAGCAATCAGCCCCAGCATTTT. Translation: CATSLRLSNQPQHF.

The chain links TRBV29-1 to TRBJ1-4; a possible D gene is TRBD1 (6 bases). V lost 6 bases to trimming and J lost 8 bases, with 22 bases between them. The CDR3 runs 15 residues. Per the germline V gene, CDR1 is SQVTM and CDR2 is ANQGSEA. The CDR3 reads CSVAKQGWIGEKLFF. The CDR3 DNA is TGCAGCGTAGCTAAACAGGGCTGGATTGGAGAAAAACTGTTTTTT.

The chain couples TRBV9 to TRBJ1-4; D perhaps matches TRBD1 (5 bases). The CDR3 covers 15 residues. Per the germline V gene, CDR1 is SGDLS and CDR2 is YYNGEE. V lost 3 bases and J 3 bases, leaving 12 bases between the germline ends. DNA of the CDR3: TGTGCCAGCAGCGGCGAGACAGTAGCTAATGAAAAACTGTTTTTT. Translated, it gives CASSGETVANEKLFF.

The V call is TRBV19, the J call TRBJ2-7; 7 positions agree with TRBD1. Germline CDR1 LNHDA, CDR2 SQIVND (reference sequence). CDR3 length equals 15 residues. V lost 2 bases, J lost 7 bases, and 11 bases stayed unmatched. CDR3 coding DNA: TGTGCCAGTAGTATATGGGGGCAGGGGGAAAGGGAGCAGTACTTC. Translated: CASSIWGQGEREQYF. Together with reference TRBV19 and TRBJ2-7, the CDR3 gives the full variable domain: DGGITQSPKYLFRKEGQNVTLSCEQNLNHDAMYWYRQDPGQGLRLIYYSQIVNDFQKGDIAEGYSVSREKKESFPLTVTSAQKNPTAFYLCASSIWGQGEREQYFGPGTRLTVT.

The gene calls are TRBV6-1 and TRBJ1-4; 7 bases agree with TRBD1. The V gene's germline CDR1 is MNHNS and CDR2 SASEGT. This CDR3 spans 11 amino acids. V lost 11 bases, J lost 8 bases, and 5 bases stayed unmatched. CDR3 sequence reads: CASGTAEKLFF. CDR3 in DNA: TGTGCCTCCGGGACAGCGGAAAAACTGTTTTTT.

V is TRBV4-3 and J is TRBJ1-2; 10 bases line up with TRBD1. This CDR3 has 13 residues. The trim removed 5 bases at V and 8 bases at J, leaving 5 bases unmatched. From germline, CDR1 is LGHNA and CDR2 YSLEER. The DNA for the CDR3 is TGCGCCAGCAGCGCCGGGACAGGGGAGGGCTACACCTTC. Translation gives CASSAGTGEGYTF.

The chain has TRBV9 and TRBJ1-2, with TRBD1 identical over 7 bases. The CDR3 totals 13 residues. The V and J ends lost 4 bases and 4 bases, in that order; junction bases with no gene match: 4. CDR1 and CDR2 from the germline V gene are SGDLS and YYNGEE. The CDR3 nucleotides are TGTGCCAGCAGCACGACAGGGATCTATGGCTACACCTTC. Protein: CASSTTGIYGYTF.

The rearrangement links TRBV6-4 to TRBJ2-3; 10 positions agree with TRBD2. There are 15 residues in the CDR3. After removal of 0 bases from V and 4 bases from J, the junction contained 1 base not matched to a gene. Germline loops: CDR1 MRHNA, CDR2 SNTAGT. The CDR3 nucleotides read TGTGCCAGCAGTGACTCAGCGGGGGGGCCAGATACGCAGTATTTT. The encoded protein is CASSDSAGGPDTQYF.

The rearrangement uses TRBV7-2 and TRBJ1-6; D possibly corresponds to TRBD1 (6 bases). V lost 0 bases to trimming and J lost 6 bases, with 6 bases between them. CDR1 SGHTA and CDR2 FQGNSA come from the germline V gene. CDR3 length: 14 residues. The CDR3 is CASSLAGGNSPLHF. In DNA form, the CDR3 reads TGTGCCAGCAGCTTAGCAGGGGGTAATTCACCCCTCCACTTT. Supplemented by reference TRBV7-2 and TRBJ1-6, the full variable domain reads GAGVSQSPSNKVTEKGKDVELRCDPISGHTALYWYRQSLGQGLEFLIYFQGNSAPDKSGLPSDRFSAERTGGSVSTLTIQRTQQEDSAVYLCASSLAGGNSPLHFGNGTRLTVT.